One and the same sample provided the 16 T cell receptor beta chains below, sequenced in a study of blood T cells in healthy people across ages (dated by TCRdb to 2014 to 2015). The library was obtained by 5' RACE. The listed sequencing device is Illumina HiSeq 2500. A second roughly 6 to 12 cycle PCR used a sample-barcoded 5' primer and a J-beta primer mix. Clones were called with MiXCR by TCRdb after fastp trimmed the public reads at Q25, and only in-frame beta chains were retained. When rows share a CDR3 protein, they turn into one entry using the most common DNA and genes. For this sample the table gives about 730,000 distinct CDR3 sequences, of which around 40% were detected only once. Together, the top ten hold 20% to 25% of the sample. The sequenced sample consisted of blood. These receptors were collected from a woman aged 55-70 years in good health.

Remarks on this clonotype: Its ends do not fully match the called genes, so a read error is possible. This sequence joins TRBV4-2 and TRBJ1-2; TRBD1 aligns across 9 bases. CDR1 and CDR2 from the germline V gene are LGHNA and YNFKEQ. This CDR3 spans 13 amino acids. CDR3 sequence reads: CTSSPSGTGRYTF. CDR3 nucleotide sequence: TGTACCAGCAGCCCGAGCGGGACAGGGAGGTACACCTTC.

A word on this clonotype: One base away lies a much larger clone, so this may be a sequencing read error. The chain employs TRBV29-1 and TRBJ2-5; D remains unclear. With 5 bases removed from V and 5 bases from J, the gap between germline ends came to 9 bases. This CDR3 has 11 amino acids. Germline V lookup: CDR1 SQVTM, CDR2 ANQGSEA. This chain's CDR3 is CSVRRSETQYF. The DNA for the CDR3 is TGCAGCGTTAGACGATCGGAGACCCAGTACTTC.

This clonotype was detected only a few times. The gene calls are TRBV12-3 or TRBV12-4 and TRBJ2-7; TRBD2 agrees at 8 bases. V trimming: 5 bases; J trimming: 4 bases; junction bases outside the gene matches: 13. This CDR3 is 16 amino acids long. CDR3 amino acids: CASSPGPGLGSYEQYF. The CDR3 DNA sequence: TGTGCCAGCAGTCCGGGCCCGGGACTAGGTTCATACGAGCAGTACTTC.

The table lists this clonotype with a count of one. The germline gene is not matched at one end of the junction; a read error may be the cause. The rearrangement joins TRBV7-7 to TRBJ2-2; 14 nucleotides line up with TRBD2. The CDR3 spans 15 residues. CDR1 SSHAT and CDR2 FNYEAQ come from the germline V gene (reference sequence). The CDR3 bases are TGTGCTAGCAGCTGGACTAGCGGGAGGTCCGGGGAGCTGTTTTTT. Encoded protein: CASSWTSGRSGELFF.

The V call is TRBV30, the J call TRBJ2-1; 8 bases align to TRBD2. This CDR3 spans 15 amino acids. Losses at the gene ends were 2 bases for V and 8 bases for J; bases not matched to a gene: 11. Germline values: CDR1 GTSNPN, CDR2 SVGIG (reference sequence). The CDR3: CAWSSPGGSLDEQFF. As DNA, the CDR3 is TGTGCCTGGAGTTCTCCGGGGGGGTCTTTGGATGAGCAGTTCTTC.

The chain recombines TRBV6-6 with TRBJ1-5; D is undetermined. Germline V gene data show CDR1 as MNHNY and CDR2 as SVGAGI (reference sequence). The CDR3 runs 10 residues. With 8 bases removed from V and 6 bases from J, the gap between germline ends came to 5 bases. In DNA form, the CDR3 reads TGTGCCAGCGGGGTTCAGCCCCAGCATTTT. Amino acid sequence: CASGVQPQHF.

The chain couples TRBV5-1 to TRBJ1-3; 8 bases are a match to TRBD1. CDR3 length equals 16 residues. Germline CDR1 reads SGHRS; CDR2 reads YFSETQ. V trimming: 4 bases; J trimming: 3 bases; junction bases outside the gene matches: 9. The CDR3 sequence is CASSPDRGGGGNTIYF. The CDR3 region has the DNA TGCGCCAGCAGCCCCGACAGGGGAGGAGGTGGAAACACCATATATTTT.

The V gene is TRBV6-2 or TRBV6-3, the J gene TRBJ2-7, with 14 bases fitting TRBD2. With V trimmed by 2 bases and J by 5 bases, 8 bases remained unmatched. This CDR3 has 17 residues. Germline CDR1 and CDR2: MNHEY and SVGEGT. Here the CDR3 DNA reads TGTGCCAGCAGTTACCTGTCCAAGGGACTAGCGGGAGACGAGCAGTACTTC. As protein: CASSYLSKGLAGDEQYF.

CDR3 sequence reads: CASSLKGGLEYEQYF. The CDR3 nucleotides read TGTGCCAGCAGCTTAAAGGGGGGGCTCGAGTACGAGCAGTACTTC. The J gene is TRBJ2-7, the V gene TRBV7-3; a possible D gene is TRBD2 (7 bases). This CDR3 has 15 amino acids. Trimming left V 1 base short and J 4 bases short, with 14 bases between. Germline assignment: CDR1 SGHTA and CDR2 FQGTGA.

The DNA of the CDR3 is TGTGCCACCAGTGATCGGACTAGCGGGGGGGTTGAGACCCAGTACTTC. As protein: CATSDRTSGGVETQYF. The chain employs TRBV24-1 and TRBJ2-5; TRBD2 aligns across 15 bases. The CDR3 is made up of 16 amino acids. Germline V gene sequence: CDR1 KGHDR, CDR2 SFDVKD. Unmatched junction bases numbered 3, after V lost 3 bases and J lost 5 bases.

This chain uses TRBV12-3 or TRBV12-4 with TRBJ2-7; 9 bases agree with TRBD2. V shed 7 bases and J 1 base; nucleotides not matched to a gene: 17. This CDR3 has 18 residues. CDR3 nucleotides: TGTGCCAGCACAATCATCAGCGGGAGGAAAGGTTCGTCCTACGAGCAGTACTTC. Amino acid sequence: CASTIISGRKGSSYEQYF.

Concerning this clonotype: An end of the junction differs from the germline gene, which may be a read error. CDR3 loop: CASSERGANVLIF. As DNA, the CDR3 is TGCGCCAGCAGTGAGCGGGGTGCCAACGTCCTGATTTTC. This sequence joins TRBV10-1 and TRBJ2-6; maybe TRBD2 (5 bases). The CDR3 loop spans 13 amino acids. Germline CDR1 WNHNN, CDR2 SYGVQD (reference sequence).

V and J are TRBV6-5 and TRBJ1-5, with D unresolved. Germline-derived CDR1 and CDR2 are MNHEY and SVGAGI. Trimming removed 6 bases at V and 3 bases at J, with 9 bases between. This CDR3 has 13 amino acids. The CDR3 spells CASSPQPNQPQHF. The CDR3 DNA is TGTGCCAGCAGCCCCCAGCCCAATCAGCCCCAGCATTTT.

In the case of this clonotype: A much larger clonotype is one base distant, so this may be a read error. The CDR3 protein is CASSLDSSTYEQYF. As DNA, the CDR3 is TGTGCCAGCAGTTTAGATTCCAGTACCTACGAGCAGTACTTC. The chain employs TRBV12-3 or TRBV12-4 and TRBJ2-7; D call uncertain. V was pared by 1 base and J by 2 bases, with 9 bases between. The CDR3 runs 14 residues.

This clonotype appeared once. This sequence joins TRBV7-9 and TRBJ2-1; perhaps D is TRBD1 or TRBD2 (5 bases each). This CDR3 has 16 amino acids. The germline CDR1 and CDR2 sequences are SEHNR and FQNEAQ (reference sequence). V lost 5 bases and J 7 bases, leaving 21 bases between the germline ends. Here the CDR3 DNA reads TGTGCCAGCAGCCCTGAGGGGCTCCGGGGTGCAAATGAGCAGTTCTTC. This encodes CASSPEGLRGANEQFF. The full variable domain, its missing parts supplied by reference TRBV7-9 and TRBJ2-1, is DTGVSQNPRHKITKRGQNVTFRCDPISEHNRLYWYRQTLGQGPEFLTYFQNEAQLEKSRLLSDRFSAERPKGSFSTLEIQRTEQGDSAMYLCASSPEGLRGANEQFFGPGTRLTVL.

Only one count was recorded for this clonotype. The chain carries TRBV3-1 and TRBJ2-4; no reliable D call. The last part of the DNA fits TRBJ2-7 better; the J call may be wrong. This CDR3 contains 12 residues. Germline CDR1 and CDR2: LGHDT and YNNKEL (reference sequence). In DNA form, the CDR3 reads TGTGCCAGCAGCCCCTCCTGGGGCGAGCAGTACTTC. Translation: CASSPSWGEQYF.